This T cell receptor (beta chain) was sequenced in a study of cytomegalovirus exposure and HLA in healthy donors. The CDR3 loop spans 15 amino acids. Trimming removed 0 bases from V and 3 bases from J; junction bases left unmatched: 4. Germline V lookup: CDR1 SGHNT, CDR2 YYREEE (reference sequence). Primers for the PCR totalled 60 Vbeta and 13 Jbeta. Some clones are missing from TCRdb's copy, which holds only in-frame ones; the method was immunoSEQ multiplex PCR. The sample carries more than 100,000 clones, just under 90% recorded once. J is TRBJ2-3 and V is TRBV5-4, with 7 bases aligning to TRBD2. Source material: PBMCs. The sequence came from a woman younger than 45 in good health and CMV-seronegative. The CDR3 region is CASSLGRELTDTQYF. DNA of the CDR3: TGTGCCAGCAGCTTGGGGCGGGAGCTTACAGATACGCAGTATTTT.